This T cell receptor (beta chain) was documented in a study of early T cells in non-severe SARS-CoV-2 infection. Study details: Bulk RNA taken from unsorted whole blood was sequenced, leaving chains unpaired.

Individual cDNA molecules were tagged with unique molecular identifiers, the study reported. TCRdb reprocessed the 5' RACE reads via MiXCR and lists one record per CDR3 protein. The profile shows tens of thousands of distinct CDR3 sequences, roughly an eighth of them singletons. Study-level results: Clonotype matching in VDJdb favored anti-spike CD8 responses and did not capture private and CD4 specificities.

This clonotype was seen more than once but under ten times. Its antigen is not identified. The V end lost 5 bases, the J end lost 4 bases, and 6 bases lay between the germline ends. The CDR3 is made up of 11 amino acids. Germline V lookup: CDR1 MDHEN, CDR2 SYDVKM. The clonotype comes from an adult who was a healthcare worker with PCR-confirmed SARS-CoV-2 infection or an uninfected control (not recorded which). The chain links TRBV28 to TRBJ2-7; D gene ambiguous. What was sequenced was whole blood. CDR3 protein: CASSVEYEQYF. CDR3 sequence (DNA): TGTGCCAGCAGTGTAGAGTACGAGCAGTACTTC.